The rows below give T cell receptor beta chains drawn from one sample of a study of T-cell memory formation after mild COVID-19. TCRdb re-derived calls from the 5' RACE reads in MiXCR, one entry per CDR3 protein. The table has around 340,000 distinct CDR3 sequences, approximately 16% seen once; the top ten hold 20% to 25%. The sample was PBMCs or a T cell subset sorted from them (not recorded which). The receptors derive from a man younger than 30 who had mild COVID-19 (a few samples of this study predate the infection). Cell type and time point are not known. CDR3s include the opening cysteine and the closing phenylalanine or tryptophan. A D gene is named only where the DNA matches it firmly. The size field is filled for only some rows; it gives once, few, many or a size class.

d_call: NA
v_call: TRBV6-5
j_call: TRBJ2-4
clone_size: many
cdr3_nt: TGTGCCAGCAGTTCACTCAGGTTATTGACCAAAAACATTCAGTACTTC
cdr3_aa: CASSSLRLLTKNIQYF

d_call: NA
v_call: TRBV20-1
j_call: TRBJ1-1
clone_size: few
cdr3_nt: TGCAGTGCTAGAGGAGACACCTTGAACACTGAAGCTTTCTTT
cdr3_aa: CSARGDTLNTEAFF

d_call: TRBD1
v_call: TRBV4-2
j_call: TRBJ1-3
clone_size: NA
cdr3_nt: TGTGCCAGCAGCCAGCACGGACAGGGGGTATCTGGAAACACCATATATTTT
cdr3_aa: CASSQHGQGVSGNTIYF

d_call: NA
v_call: TRBV18
j_call: TRBJ2-1
clone_size: NA
cdr3_nt: TGTGCCAGCTCACGTAGGGACGGTGCCTACAATGAGCAGTTCTTC
cdr3_aa: CASSRRDGAYNEQFF

d_call: NA
v_call: TRBV6-5
j_call: TRBJ2-3
clone_size: NA
cdr3_nt: TGTGCCAGCAGTTACCGTTCAGGCACAGATACGCAGTATTTT
cdr3_aa: CASSYRSGTDTQYF

d_call: NA
v_call: TRBV20-1
j_call: TRBJ2-6
clone_size: many
cdr3_nt: TGCAGTGCTAAGGGCACTGGGGCCAACGTCCTGACTTTC
cdr3_aa: CSAKGTGANVLTF

d_call: NA
v_call: TRBV12-3/TRBV12-4
j_call: TRBJ2-3
clone_size: few
cdr3_nt: TGTGCCAGCAGTTCCCGGACACTTCTGACAGATACGCAGTATTTT
cdr3_aa: CASSSRTLLTDTQYF

d_call: TRBD1
v_call: TRBV4-3
j_call: TRBJ1-2
clone_size: NA
cdr3_nt: TGCGCCAGCAGCCACACAGGGGGCGGAGGTGGCTACACCTTC
cdr3_aa: CASSHTGGGGGYTF

d_call: TRBD2
v_call: TRBV11-2
j_call: TRBJ2-3
clone_size: few
cdr3_nt: TGTGCCAGCAGCGCCCGAGTTAGCGGGGGGCCAGATACGCAGTATTTT
cdr3_aa: CASSARVSGGPDTQYF

d_call: TRBD1
v_call: TRBV15
j_call: TRBJ2-3
clone_size: few
cdr3_nt: TGTGCCACCAGCAGAGATACCTGGACAGGGTCTAGCACAGATACGCAGTATTTT
cdr3_aa: CATSRDTWTGSSTDTQYF

d_call: TRBD2
v_call: TRBV24-1
j_call: TRBJ2-5
clone_size: NA
cdr3_nt: TGTGCCACCAGTACCCATCTAGCGGGGGAAGAGACCCAGTACTTC
cdr3_aa: CATSTHLAGEETQYF

d_call: NA
v_call: TRBV7-2
j_call: TRBJ2-5
clone_size: many
cdr3_nt: TGTGCCAGCAGCTTACAAAGACAAGAGACCCAGTACTTC
cdr3_aa: CASSLQRQETQYF

d_call: NA
v_call: TRBV12-3/TRBV12-4
j_call: TRBJ2-1
clone_size: few
cdr3_nt: TGTGCCAGCAGTCCGCTCGGGGACCAAAACTCCTACAATGAGCAGTTCTTC
cdr3_aa: CASSPLGDQNSYNEQFF

d_call: NA
v_call: TRBV12-3/TRBV12-4
j_call: TRBJ2-2
clone_size: NA
cdr3_nt: TGTGCCAGCAGCCGAGGTGGAGACACCGGGGAGCTGTTTTTT
cdr3_aa: CASSRGGDTGELFF